This T cell receptor beta chain emerged from a study of OX40 agonist ivuxolimab in advanced cancers. Measured with immunoSEQ multiplex PCR; TCRdb has only the in-frame clones, and not every one. Here the sample spans roughly 15,000 clones, over 75% being singletons. This CDR3 is 15 amino acids long. V dropped 5 bases and J dropped 4; count of bases not matched to a gene: 7. The germline V gene has CDR1 SGHVS and CDR2 FQNEAQ. This clonotype was obtained from an adult with an advanced solid tumor such as melanoma, head and neck, liver or kidney cancer. The sample in question was CD4+ or CD8+ T cells sorted from blood, obtained in a trial of the OX40 agonist ivuxolimab. The chain is built from TRBV7-8 and TRBJ1-1, with 10 positions matching TRBD1. CDR3 protein: CASSTGQGFRTEAFF. The DNA for the CDR3 is TGTGCCAGCAGCACGGGACAGGGGTTCCGCACTGAAGCTTTCTTT.